The 13 T cell receptor beta chains reported below all come from one sample, sequenced in a study of T cells in Graves' hyperthyroidism and ophthalmopathy. It was RNA transcripts that yielded the amplified TCR beta CDR3 regions. When the TCR CDR3 underwent first-round RT-PCR, the HTBI primer set was used. TCRdb re-derived calls from the multiplex PCR reads in MiXCR, one entry per CDR3 protein. The table lists 650,000 to 800,000 distinct CDR3 sequences, 45% of them singletons. Sample: peripheral blood or thyroid tissue (not recorded which). These receptors all come from an adult man with Graves' disease, either hyperthyroidism or ophthalmopathy (not recorded which).

The chain has TRBV16 and TRBJ1-5, with 8 bases fitting TRBD1. The V and J ends lost 4 bases and 4 bases, in that order; junction bases with no gene match: 9. Germline lookup yields CDR1 KGHSY and CDR2 FQNENV. The CDR3 contains 16 residues. The CDR3 coding sequence is TGTGCCAGCAGCCGAATGCGGACAGGGTTAAATCAGCCCCAGCATTTT. Amino acids: CASSRMRTGLNQPQHF.

In the case of this clonotype: As the CDR3 is not closed by the conserved phenylalanine or tryptophan, this likely results from a read error. V is TRBV7-2 and J is TRBJ2-5; a weak D match, TRBD2 (5 bases). The V and J ends lost 3 bases and 5 bases respectively, with 16 bases between them. The CDR3 is 15 amino acids. The germline CDR1 and CDR2 sequences are SGHTA and FQGNSA. This CDR3 reads CASSFRRGTLETQYL. For the CDR3, the DNA is TGTGCCAGCAGCTTTCGTCGGGGAACACTGGAGACCCAGTACCTC.

The chain couples TRBV2 to TRBJ1-3; perhaps TRBD1 as D (6 bases). V lost 5 bases, J lost 4 bases, and 15 bases lay in between. This CDR3 has 15 residues. Germline assignment: CDR1 SNHLY and CDR2 FYNNEI. CDR3 nucleotides: TGTGCCAGCAGTACCTCTGGGGGGCCAGGAAACACCATATATTTT. As protein: CASSTSGGPGNTIYF.

The V gene is TRBV29-1, the J gene TRBJ2-5; D unresolved. CDR1 SQVTM and CDR2 ANQGSEA come from the germline V gene. Trimming took off 8 bases at V and 4 bases at J, with 8 bases between the two ends. The CDR3 has 10 residues. This chain's CDR3 is CSLGRETQYF. As DNA, the CDR3 is TGCAGCTTGGGCCGAGAGACCCAGTACTTC.

The chain links TRBV5-1 to TRBJ2-7, with 7 bases identical to TRBD1. The CDR3 is 18 amino acids. CDR1 and CDR2 from the germline V gene are SGHRS and YFSETQ. Trimming removed 0 bases from V and 0 bases from J; junction bases left unmatched: 12. Written as DNA, the CDR3 is TGCGCCAGCAGCTTGGCCGGGGTTTTCGGGACAGCCTCCTACGAGCAGTACTTC. Its protein product is CASSLAGVFGTASYEQYF.

As to this clonotype: Given a much more abundant clone one base away, this may be a read error. The V gene is TRBV29-1, the J gene TRBJ1-2; no clear D. The CDR3 contains 11 residues. The V and J ends lost 6 bases and 8 bases respectively, with 13 bases between them. CDR1 and CDR2 from the germline V gene are SQVTM and ANQGSEA. The CDR3 nucleotides read TGCAGCGTCGGCAAGGAAGGAGGCTACACCTTC. It codes for CSVGKEGGYTF. The entire variable domain, with the rest obtained from reference TRBV29-1 and TRBJ1-2, is as follows: SAVISQKPSRDICQRGTSLTIQCQVDSQVTMMFWYRQQPGQSLTLIATANQGSEATYESGFVIDKFPISRPNLTFSTLTVSNMSPEDSSIYLCSVGKEGGYTFGSGTRLTVV.

This clonotype appeared a few times. The chain uses TRBV24-1 and TRBJ2-3; D gene uncertain. This CDR3 is 12 amino acids long. Deletions cut 9 bases from V and 2 bases from J, with 8 bases between. In germline, CDR1 is KGHDR, CDR2 SFDVKD. Here the CDR3 reads CATLGNTDTQYF. CDR3 sequence (DNA): TGTGCCACCCTAGGCAACACAGATACGCAGTATTTT.

Many counts were recorded for this clonotype. The chain carries TRBV2 and TRBJ1-1; no clear D. The CDR3 spans 15 residues. Germline V gene lookup returns CDR1 SNHLY and CDR2 FYNNEI. V lost 2 bases, J lost 0 bases, and 10 bases lay in between. CDR3 nucleotide sequence: TGTGCCAGCAGTGAACAGGCGGCGGTGAACACTGAAGCTTTCTTT. Amino acids: CASSEQAAVNTEAFF.

V is TRBV6-6 and J is TRBJ1-1; the D is unclear. Trimming pared 3 bases from V and 6 bases from J, leaving 11 bases between. Germline CDR1 and CDR2: MNHNY and SVGAGI (reference sequence). CDR3 length: 13 amino acids. The CDR3 loop reads CASSYDGLAEAFF. Here the CDR3 DNA reads TGTGCCAGCAGTTATGACGGGCTTGCTGAAGCTTTCTTT.

The chain combines TRBV7-9 with TRBJ2-7; D tentatively reads TRBD1 or TRBD2 (5 bases each). Trimming took 5 bases from V and 1 from J, leaving 12 bases between them. This CDR3 has 14 amino acids. CDR1 is SEHNR, CDR2 FQNEAQ, per germline (reference sequence). This CDR3 is CASSRGTLSYEQYF. The CDR3 coding sequence is TGTGCCAGCAGCCGAGGGACCCTATCCTACGAGCAGTACTTC. The full variable domain, completed using reference TRBV7-9 and TRBJ2-7, is DTGVSQNPRHKITKRGQNVTFRCDPISEHNRLYWYRQTLGQGPEFLTYFQNEAQLEKSRLLSDRFSAERPKGSFSTLEIQRTEQGDSAMYLCASSRGTLSYEQYFGPGTRLTVT.

The rearrangement uses TRBV25-1 and TRBJ1-6; D may be TRBD1 (5 bases). In germline, CDR1 is MGHDK, CDR2 SYGVNS. V was trimmed by 3 bases and J by 12 bases, leaving 6 bases between them. This CDR3 has 11 amino acids. CDR3 nucleotides: TGTGCCAGCAGTGACCAGGGACCCCTCCACTTT. Translating it yields CASSDQGPLHF.

J is TRBJ1-5 and V is TRBV25-1, with D possibly being TRBD1 (5 bases). The ends were cut back, 4 bases at V and 4 bases at J, with 8 bases in the middle. CDR1 and CDR2 from the germline V gene are MGHDK and SYGVNS. The length of the CDR3 is 13 residues. The CDR3, as DNA: TGTGCCAGCAGTGGACAGATGAATCAGCCCCAGCATTTT. It yields the protein CASSGQMNQPQHF.

This clonotype turned up a few times. The chain uses TRBV9 and TRBJ1-3; the D is unclear. Germline CDR1 reads SGDLS; CDR2 reads YYNGEE. This CDR3 is 14 amino acids long. Trimming shortened V by 1 base and J by 0 bases, and 5 bases separated the two germline ends. CDR3 nucleotide sequence: TGTGCCAGCAGCGTAAGGACCTCTGGAAACACCATATATTTT. It codes for CASSVRTSGNTIYF.